This T cell receptor beta chain was recorded in a study of shared clonotypes between healthy human individuals. Study-level background: The composition of the donors was a couple of women and a few men aged 18 to 49. Study observations and caveats: Sequencing depth was a factor that was expected to affect clonotype sharing among donors. Generally, naive subsets (rather than memory subsets) showed larger estimated richness.

In replicate PCRs of sorted subsets, approximately 210 ng DNA, approximately 30,000 T cell genomes, was used. Clones were sequenced by immunoSEQ multiplex PCR, and TCRdb holds only the in-frame ones, with some missing. The sample consists of fewer than 3 million clones, 85% to 95% of them appearing once. About this clone itself: The antigen is not known.

Sequenced material: naive CD4+ T cells from PBMCs. The subset denotes: CD45RA+ positively selected. This sequence was found in a young man in good health. Some clones in this sample may be carry-over from other donors' samples.

The DNA of the CDR3 is TGTGCCAGCTCACCGTCATTGGACAACGTCCTGACTTTC. Residues: CASSPSLDNVLTF. V and J are TRBV18 and TRBJ2-6; D not resolved. Trimming removed 3 bases from V and 9 bases from J, with 9 bases in between. CDR1 is KGHSH and CDR2 is LQKENI in the germline V gene. CDR3 length: 13 amino acids. Complete variable domain (other parts from reference TRBV18 and TRBJ2-6): NAGVMQNPRHLVRRRGQEARLRCSPMKGHSHVYWYRQLPEEGLKFMVYLQKENIIDESGMPKERFSAEFPKEGPSILRIQQVVRGDSAAYFCASSPSLDNVLTFGAGSRLTVL.